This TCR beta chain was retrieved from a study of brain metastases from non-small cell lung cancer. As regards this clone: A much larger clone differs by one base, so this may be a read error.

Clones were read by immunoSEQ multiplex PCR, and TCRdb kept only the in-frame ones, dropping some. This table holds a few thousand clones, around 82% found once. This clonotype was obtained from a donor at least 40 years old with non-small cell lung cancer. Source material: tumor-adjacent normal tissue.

The CDR3 here is CSVVRTVKNIQYF. CDR3 DNA sequence: TGCAGCGTTGTGAGGACAGTAAAAAACATTCAGTACTTC. The chain joins TRBV29-1 to TRBJ2-4; TRBD1 might be the D (6 bases). This CDR3 region has 13 residues. Germline V gene lookup returns CDR1 SQVTM and CDR2 ANQGSEA. The V end lost 4 bases, the J end lost 4 bases, and 11 bases lay between the germline ends.